This TCR beta chain is from a study of preoperative IRX-2 immunotherapy in early breast cancer. Libraries were prepared by immunoSEQ multiplex PCR; TCRdb keeps only in-frame clonotypes and omits some of them. The sample lists roughly 27,000 clones, approximately 81% occurring once. Only a few counts were recorded for this clone. The CDR3 sequence is 14 residues long. With 6 bases clipped from V and 2 bases from J, the junction kept 5 bases outside the gene matches. Germline loops: CDR1 MNHGY, CDR2 SAAAGT. Sample treatment: preoperative locoregional IRX-2 cytokine immunotherapy. Preoperative locoregional IRX-2 cytokine immunotherapy was tested in the phase Ib source study.

This TCR came from a human donor with breast cancer. Sequenced here: lymph node tissue, sampled after IRX-2 immunotherapy. The chain couples TRBV6-8 to TRBJ2-3, with TRBD1 matching 7 bases. The CDR3 sequence: CASRTGTVTDTQYF. The CDR3 DNA sequence: TGTGCCAGCAGAACCGGGACAGTCACAGATACGCAGTATTTT.